One and the same sample provided the 32 T cell receptor beta chains below, sequenced in a study of regulatory T cells in long-lasting Graves disease. Assembly of TCR beta libraries relied on iRepertoire HTBI primers together with Arm-PCR of CDR3 regions. TCRdb re-derived calls from the multiplex PCR reads in MiXCR, one entry per CDR3 protein. Seen here are 540,000 or so distinct CDR3 sequences, roughly 14% observed once, and the top ten hold roughly a tenth. Indicated time point: newly diagnosed GD, antithyroid drugs for less than 3 months. PBMC RNA served as the TCR library source. These data were likewise used in another study, on T cells in Graves' hyperthyroidism and ophthalmopathy.

The material sequenced was peripheral blood mononuclear cells (PBMCs), taken at new diagnosis, from a patient treated with antithyroid drugs. These receptors were taken from a man aged 25 to 45 with Graves disease.

A note on this clonotype: A much larger clonotype is one base distant, so this may be a read error. This chain connects TRBV6-1 to TRBJ2-1; 10 bases align to TRBD1. The CDR3 is 16 amino acids. Per the germline V gene, CDR1 is MNHNS and CDR2 is SASEGT. The CDR3 DNA follows: TGTGCCAGCAGTGACTCGGGACAGGGGACCATCAATGAGCAGCTCTTC. This sequence encodes CASSDSGQGTINEQLF.

Of note for this clonotype: With only one base between it and a far larger clone, this is likely a read error. The chain recombines TRBV11-3 with TRBJ2-7, with 8 bases identical to TRBD2. Germline trimming cut 5 bases from V and 7 bases from J; bases unmatched to any gene: 13. This CDR3 region has 15 residues. Germline V CDR1 and CDR2: SGHNT, YENEEA. The CDR3 loop is CASSISGSSYNEQYF. In DNA, the CDR3 is TGTGCCAGCAGCATAAGCGGGAGCTCCTACAATGAGCAGTACTTC.

This clonotype has a count of ten or more. CDR3 DNA sequence: TGTGCCACCAGCGAACTCAGGGGGTCAAATCAGCCCCAGCATTTT. Protein: CATSELRGSNQPQHF. V usage is TRBV15 and J usage is TRBJ1-5; 7 bases map to TRBD1. The CDR3 runs 15 residues. The V gene end was trimmed by 5 bases and the J gene end by 4 bases; junction bases not matched to a gene: 8. Germline CDR1 is LNHNV and CDR2 is YYDKDF (reference sequence).

With regard to this clonotype: A much larger clone differs from this one at a single base, so this may be a read error. J is TRBJ2-1 and V is TRBV12-3 or TRBV12-4; 7 positions match TRBD2. CDR3 length: 15 amino acids. After removal of 6 bases from V and 6 bases from J, the junction contained 11 bases not matched to a gene. The CDR3 DNA reads as TGTGCCAGCAGCCCTAGACTAGCAGGGTGCAATGAGCAGTTCTTC. Translated, it gives CASSPRLAGCNEQFF.

The chain couples TRBV5-6 to TRBJ2-2, with TRBD1 identical over 8 bases. This CDR3 has 14 residues. V lost 3 bases to trimming and J lost 5 bases; unmatched junction nucleotides: 3. CDR1 is SGHDT and CDR2 is YYEEEE in the germline V gene. This CDR3 reads CASSSGQATGELFF. The DNA of the CDR3 is TGTGCCAGCAGCTCGGGACAGGCAACCGGGGAGCTGTTTTTT.

V and J are TRBV4-1 and TRBJ1-5; D is perhaps TRBD1 (6 bases). Germline V gives CDR1 MGHRA, CDR2 YSYEKL. The V end lost 1 base, the J end lost 4 bases, and 11 bases lay between the germline ends. The CDR3 spans 15 residues. The CDR3: CASSQAGALNQPQHF. The CDR3, as DNA: TGCGCCAGCAGCCAAGCGGGGGCCTTAAATCAGCCCCAGCATTTT.

Comments on this clonotype: A much larger clone is a single base away; this may be a read error. The chain combines TRBV10-3 with TRBJ2-7; D not certain. Germline CDR1 ENHRY, CDR2 SYGVKD. The CDR3 is made up of 14 amino acids. CDR3 loop: CTISEFGVNYEQYF. DNA for the CDR3: TGTACCATCAGTGAGTTTGGAGTCAACTACGAGCAGTACTTC.

The CDR3 DNA follows: TGCGCCAGCAGCTTCCGACCTCCATCCCTGTACCAAGAGACCCAGTACTTC. It translates to CASSFRPPSLYQETQYF. The chain links TRBV5-1 to TRBJ2-5; D is unresolved. This CDR3 has 17 residues. Germline CDR1 reads SGHRS; CDR2 reads YFSETQ. Trimming left V 2 bases short and J 0 bases short, with 17 bases between.

The chain links TRBV5-1 to TRBJ2-2, with D unclear. Germline CDR1 and CDR2: SGHRS and YFSETQ. Trimming left V 1 base short and J 0 bases short, with 10 bases between. The CDR3 extends over 16 amino acids. In DNA form, the CDR3 reads TGCGCCAGCAGCTTGATGGCCAGGACGAACACCGGGGAGCTGTTTTTT. It codes for CASSLMARTNTGELFF. The full variable domain, completed using reference TRBV5-1 and TRBJ2-2, is KAGVTQTPRYLIKTRGQQVTLSCSPISGHRSVSWYQQTPGQGLQFLFEYFSETQRNKGNFPGRFSGRQFSNSRSEMNVSTLELGDSALYLCASSLMARTNTGELFFGEGSRLTVL.

This clonotype showed up many times. The rearrangement joins TRBV28 to TRBJ2-5; the D gene is possibly TRBD1 (6 bases). The CDR3 consists of 15 residues. V was cut by 2 bases and J by 0 bases, with 10 bases left in between. The germline V gene encodes CDR1 MDHEN and CDR2 SYDVKM. This CDR3 is CASSLLRDNQETQYF. In nucleotides, the CDR3 is TGTGCCAGCAGTTTACTTCGGGACAACCAAGAGACCCAGTACTTC.

Many counts were recorded for this clonotype. This sequence joins TRBV11-2 and TRBJ2-1; 9 nucleotides match TRBD1. The CDR3 is 13 residues long. V was clipped by 8 bases and J by 6 bases; unmatched bases: 5. Germline-derived CDR1 and CDR2 are SGHAT and FQNNGV. CDR3 bases: TGTGCCAGCGGCCGGGACAGGGCCAATGAGCAGTTCTTC. It is translated as CASGRDRANEQFF.

This clonotype was recorded many times. The V and J genes are TRBV28 and TRBJ2-7; 9 bases match TRBD1. This CDR3 region has 13 residues. Germline assignment: CDR1 MDHEN and CDR2 SYDVKM. The ends lost 6 bases at V and 8 bases at J; junction bases unmatched: 8. CDR3 sequence (DNA): TGTGCCAGCAGCCCCGGACAGGGGAGGAAGCAGTACTTC. Its translation: CASSPGQGRKQYF.

In its sample, this clonotype was seen many times. This chain connects TRBV5-1 to TRBJ2-1; the match to TRBD1 covers 9 bases. The CDR3 totals 13 residues. With V trimmed by 4 bases and J by 9 bases, 5 bases remained unmatched. Germline V gene sequence: CDR1 SGHRS, CDR2 YFSETQ. The CDR3 region is CASSPLQGAEQFF. In nucleotides, the CDR3 is TGCGCCAGCAGCCCACTACAGGGGGCTGAGCAGTTCTTC.

CDR3 in amino acids: CASSMGRLNTGELFF. The CDR3 region has the DNA TGTGCCAGTAGTATGGGGCGACTGAACACCGGGGAGCTGTTTTTT. This sequence joins TRBV19 and TRBJ2-2; a possible D gene is TRBD1 (5 bases). The CDR3 is 15 residues long. CDR1 and CDR2 from the germline V gene are LNHDA and SQIVND (reference sequence). Trimming took off 3 bases at V and 1 base at J, with 9 bases between the two ends.

This clonotype was seen repeatedly, ten times or more. The chain joins TRBV7-8 to TRBJ2-3; 12 bases align to TRBD2. The germline V gene encodes CDR1 SGHVS and CDR2 FQNEAQ. Trimming cost V 2 bases and J 4 bases; bases outside gene matches: 4. CDR3 length: 16 amino acids. Written as DNA, the CDR3 is TGTGCCAGCAGCTTACTAGCGGGAGGGCAAGCAGATACGCAGTATTTT. Amino acids: CASSLLAGGQADTQYF.

Ten or more counts support this clonotype. The chain recombines TRBV12-3 or TRBV12-4 with TRBJ2-5, with 8 bases aligning to TRBD2. This CDR3 has 15 residues. The V gene end was trimmed by 4 bases and the J gene end by 5 bases; junction bases not matched to a gene: 9. CDR3 in amino acids: CASSYSGRAWETQYF. CDR3 bases: TGTGCCAGCAGTTACTCCGGGAGGGCCTGGGAGACCCAGTACTTC.

As regards this clonotype: One end of the junction varies from germline; a read error may be responsible. The J gene is TRBJ1-6, the V gene TRBV6-5; TRBD1 might be the D (5 bases). This CDR3 has 11 amino acids. Germline-derived CDR1 and CDR2 are MNHEY and SVGAGI. CDR3 amino acids: CVSSFGGALHF. As DNA, the CDR3 is TGTGTCAGCAGTTTCGGGGGGGCCCTCCACTTT.

This clonotype was observed many times. Given the absence of the conserved phenylalanine or tryptophan at the CDR3 end, a read error is likely. No DNA is shown, since the ends of the CDR3 on it are uncertain; the CDR3 is the one TCRdb lists. The chain uses TRBV27 and TRBJ1-1. The CDR3 spans 10 amino acids, including both terminal residues. CDR1 and CDR2 from the germline V gene are MNHEY and SMNVEV (reference sequence). The CDR3 loop reads CASSSDRRTC.

This chain joins TRBV3-1 and TRBJ2-3, with D perhaps TRBD1 (5 bases). Trimming took 1 base from V and 8 from J, leaving 10 bases between them. Germline V gene lookup returns CDR1 LGHDT and CDR2 YNNKEL (reference sequence). The CDR3 totals 13 residues. CDR3: CASSQVTQGTQYF. The CDR3 coding sequence is TGTGCCAGCAGCCAAGTCACTCAGGGTACGCAGTATTTT.

In its sample, this clonotype was seen many times. This chain connects TRBV15 to TRBJ2-7; TRBD2 agrees at 13 bases. The CDR3 is 17 amino acids. V dropped 5 bases and J dropped 0; count of bases not matched to a gene: 7. Germline lookup yields CDR1 LNHNV and CDR2 YYDKDF (reference sequence). CDR3 sequence reads: CATSVGLAGVSSYEQYF. CDR3 DNA sequence: TGTGCCACCAGCGTAGGACTAGCGGGAGTAAGCTCCTACGAGCAGTACTTC.

The gene calls are TRBV20-1 and TRBJ2-1; D is perhaps TRBD1 (5 bases). Germline values: CDR1 DFQATT, CDR2 SNEGSKA (reference sequence). The V and J ends lost 1 base and 8 bases respectively, with 21 bases between them. CDR3 length: 16 amino acids. In DNA, the CDR3 is TGCAGTGCTAGAGCTCGGGTAAAGGGGTTTTGGGATGAGCAGTTCTTC. It yields the protein CSARARVKGFWDEQFF.

A word on this clonotype: This sequence may be a read error, since a much larger clone differs from it by one base. The missing conserved phenylalanine or tryptophan at the end of this CDR3 makes a read error likely. This chain links TRBV30 with TRBJ2-5; TRBD1 aligns across 8 bases. The V segment lost 5 bases and the J segment 5 bases; nucleotides outside the gene matches: 13. The CDR3 covers 15 residues. Germline lookup yields CDR1 GTSNPN and CDR2 SVGIG (reference sequence). The CDR3 region has the DNA TGTGCCTGGTCCTCCGGGACAGGTCTCGGGGAGACCCAGTACTCC. It encodes CAWSSGTGLGETQYS.

The chain is built from TRBV12-3 or TRBV12-4 and TRBJ1-1; D gene uncertain. V lost 5 bases to trimming and J lost 1 base, with 14 bases between them. This CDR3 has 15 residues. The CDR3 coding sequence is TGTGCCAGCAGTCCCCAACCTCGACAGAACACTGAAGCTTTCTTT. Protein: CASSPQPRQNTEAFF.

The CDR3 spells CATRGSQAGYGDEQFF. Written as DNA, the CDR3 is TGTGCCACCCGGGGGAGTCAAGCGGGATACGGGGATGAGCAGTTCTTC. The chain is built from TRBV19 and TRBJ2-1; 7 nucleotides match TRBD2. Losses at the gene ends were 10 bases for V and 8 bases for J; bases not matched to a gene: 20. Germline V lookup: CDR1 LNHDA, CDR2 SQIVND (reference sequence). This CDR3 has 16 amino acids.

This clonotype was observed many times. The V gene is TRBV5-1, the J gene TRBJ2-1; 7 nucleotides match TRBD1. V was clipped by 7 bases and J by 5 bases; unmatched bases: 6. Germline CDR1 reads SGHRS; CDR2 reads YFSETQ. The CDR3 has 13 amino acids. The CDR3 DNA follows: TGCGCCAGCGCCAGGGGGTCCCACAATGAGCAGTTCTTC. Its protein is CASARGSHNEQFF.

The CDR3 spells CASSWADTGELFF. The CDR3 coding sequence is TGCGCCAGCAGTTGGGCGGACACCGGGGAGCTGTTTTTT. This rearrangement joins TRBV5-1 to TRBJ2-2; D gene ambiguous. This CDR3 is 13 amino acids long. V was pared by 5 bases and J by 3 bases, with 8 bases between. Germline V gives CDR1 SGHRS, CDR2 YFSETQ.

This clonotype has at least ten counts. The chain has TRBV29-1 and TRBJ2-5, with TRBD2 identical over 8 bases. Looked up from germline, CDR1 is SQVTM and CDR2 is ANQGSEA. This CDR3 has 15 amino acids. After removal of 5 bases from V and 5 bases from J, the junction contained 13 bases not matched to a gene. The CDR3 nucleotides read TGCAGCGTTAAGGCGGGAGGAGGGAGGGTGGAGACCCAGTACTTC. Amino acid sequence: CSVKAGGGRVETQYF. Based on the CDR3 plus reference TRBV29-1 and TRBJ2-5, the full variable domain is SAVISQKPSRDICQRGTSLTIQCQVDSQVTMMFWYRQQPGQSLTLIATANQGSEATYESGFVIDKFPISRPNLTFSTLTVSNMSPEDSSIYLCSVKAGGGRVETQYFGPGTRLLVL.

This clonotype was observed many times. The genes are TRBV27 and TRBJ1-2; 7 bases line up with TRBD1. The CDR3 is 13 amino acids. V lost 5 bases and J lost 8; bases outside the gene matches: 8. From germline, CDR1 is MNHEY and CDR2 SMNVEV (reference sequence). The CDR3 loop reads CASSRTGEGGYTF. The CDR3 nucleotides read TGTGCCAGCAGTCGAACAGGGGAGGGGGGCTACACCTTC.

As regards this clonotype: A much larger clone sits a single nucleotide away, making a read error possible. This rearrangement joins TRBV27 to TRBJ2-7, with D possibly matching TRBD1 (7 bases). CDR1 and CDR2 (germline): MNHEY, SMNVEV (reference sequence). There are 18 residues in the CDR3. V was pared by 4 bases and J by 1 base, with 23 bases between. CDR3 nucleotides: TGTGCCAGCAGTTCTTTTGGACAGGAGGGTTTAAGTTCCTACGAGCAGTACTTC. It codes for CASSSFGQEGLSSYEQYF.

This clonotype was recorded a few times. The genes are TRBV30 and TRBJ1-4; unclear D gene. The CDR3 consists of 16 residues. V was clipped by 0 bases and J by 3 bases, with 14 bases between them. Germline V gene data show CDR1 as GTSNPN and CDR2 as SVGIG (reference sequence). The CDR3 region is CAWSVLRHRANEKLFF. As DNA, the CDR3 is TGTGCCTGGAGTGTGCTCCGCCACCGCGCTAATGAAAAACTGTTTTTT.

This clonotype appeared many times. The CDR3 DNA reads as TGTGCCAGCAGCTTAGGAGGCCTCTACGAGCAGTACTTC. This codes for CASSLGGLYEQYF. The chain is built from TRBV7-2 and TRBJ2-7; D remains ambiguous. The germline V and J ends were trimmed by 1 base and 3 bases, with 7 bases remaining between them. Germline V gives CDR1 SGHTA, CDR2 FQGNSA. The CDR3 spans 13 residues.

In its sample, this clonotype was seen many times. The chain uses TRBV11-2 and TRBJ2-5, with D possibly TRBD2 on 5 matching bases. CDR3 length: 16 amino acids. V was cut by 6 bases and J by 3 bases, with 20 bases left in between. From germline, CDR1 is SGHAT and CDR2 FQNNGV. CDR3 loop: CASRSPGKTPKETQYF. The CDR3 nucleotides are TGTGCCAGCAGGTCCCCCGGGAAAACCCCTAAAGAGACCCAGTACTTC.